The 25 T cell receptor beta chains in this list originate from one sample, sequenced in a study of CD8+CD57+ T cells in acquired aplastic anemia. TCR beta VDJ and CDR3 were profiled, and genomic DNA was the template. TCRdb recomputed calls from the reads with MiXCR, one row per CDR3 protein. The sample shows about 180,000 distinct CDR3 sequences, approximately 49% of them seen only once. The sample taken for sequencing was sorted CD4+, CD8+, or CD8+CD57+ T cells (not recorded which) from PBMCs. These TCRs come from a human donor in good health.

A remark on this clonotype: A single base separates this from a much larger clone, so it may be a read error. V usage is TRBV5-1 and J usage is TRBJ2-3; D unresolved. This CDR3 has 14 residues. Germline CDR1 and CDR2: SGHRS and YFSETQ. Trimming removed 4 bases from V and 0 bases from J, with 9 bases in between. Written as DNA, the CDR3 is TGCGCCAGCAGCAAGTGGGCTAGCACAGATACGCAGTATTTT. Amino acid sequence: CASSKWASTDTQYF.

In its sample, this clonotype was seen many times. The V and J genes are TRBV6-2 or TRBV6-3 and TRBJ2-5; tentatively, D is TRBD2 (6 bases). Trimming cost V 2 bases and J 7 bases, with 11 bases left between them. CDR1 is MNHEY and CDR2 is SVGEGT in the germline V gene. This CDR3 is built from 13 residues. CDR3 residues: CASSYDGSGTQYF. In nucleotides, the CDR3 is TGTGCCAGCAGTTACGACGGGAGCGGGACCCAGTACTTC.

This clonotype was observed at least ten times. The rearrangement links TRBV9 to TRBJ1-2; 10 nucleotides agree with TRBD1. Per the germline V gene, CDR1 is SGDLS and CDR2 is YYNGEE. The CDR3 covers 15 residues. J lost 7 bases, V lost 1 base, and 7 bases had no gene match. In DNA form, the CDR3 reads TGTGCCAGCAGCGTATTAGGGGACAGGGGCAGTGGCTACACCTTC. Translation gives CASSVLGDRGSGYTF.

The genes are TRBV2 and TRBJ2-1, with TRBD2 matching over 13 bases. The V segment lost 6 bases and the J segment 5 bases; nucleotides outside the gene matches: 7. The germline CDR1 and CDR2 sequences are SNHLY and FYNNEI. The CDR3 length is 16 residues. CDR3 sequence: CASRTPGTSGNNEQFF. CDR3 nucleotide sequence: TGTGCCAGCAGAACCCCCGGGACTAGCGGGAACAATGAGCAGTTCTTC.

This clonotype has a handful of counts. V and J are TRBV15 and TRBJ1-3; D gene ambiguous. The length of the CDR3 is 15 residues. The germline V gene has CDR1 LNHNV and CDR2 YYDKDF (reference sequence). Between the trimmed V and J ends, which lost 0 bases and 2 bases, there was a span of 8 bases. This CDR3 reads CATSRDGGAGNTIYF. For the CDR3, the DNA is TGTGCCACCAGCAGAGATGGCGGCGCTGGAAACACCATATATTTT.

Regarding this clonotype: One end of the junction is discordant with germline, which a read error may explain. The V call is TRBV10-3, the J call TRBJ2-1; TRBD2 matches at 9 bases. The CDR3 loop spans 16 amino acids. Germline V lookup: CDR1 ENHRY, CDR2 SYGVKD. In DNA form, the CDR3 reads TGTGCCAGCAGTCCGCCGACTAGCGGAAAATACAATGAGCAGTTCTTC. Its protein product is CASSPPTSGKYNEQFF.

This clonotype was counted at least ten times. The V call is TRBV20-1, the J call TRBJ1-1; TRBD1 is a possible D gene (6 bases). V was trimmed by 6 bases and J by 5 bases, leaving 19 bases between them. Germline V gene data show CDR1 as DFQATT and CDR2 as SNEGSKA (reference sequence). The CDR3 sequence is 14 residues long. This CDR3 is CSALLQGGKTEAFF. The CDR3 nucleotides are TGCAGTGCCCTTTTACAGGGAGGTAAGACTGAAGCTTTCTTT.

V usage is TRBV19 and J usage is TRBJ1-4, with D tentatively TRBD1 (6 bases). Trimming took 9 bases from V and 6 from J, leaving 11 bases between them. Germline V gene data show CDR1 as LNHDA and CDR2 as SQIVND (reference sequence). The CDR3 is 12 amino acids. For the CDR3, the DNA is TGTGCCAGCAACAGGGCTGATGAAAAACTGTTTTTT. Translated: CASNRADEKLFF.

The rearrangement uses TRBV7-6 and TRBJ1-1; no firm D call. Germline CDR1 reads SGHVS; CDR2 reads FNYEAQ. This CDR3 comprises 12 residues. Trimming shortened V by 10 bases and J by 1 base, and 10 bases separated the two germline ends. The CDR3 here is CATRRGNTEAFF. CDR3 coding DNA: TGTGCCACCCGTCGGGGGAACACTGAAGCTTTCTTT.

This clonotype was observed a handful of times. The chain has TRBV6-1 and TRBJ1-2; TRBD1 might be the D (6 bases). V was clipped by 5 bases and J by 4 bases, with 17 bases between them. This CDR3 contains 15 residues. CDR1 is MNHNS, CDR2 SASEGT, per germline. CDR3 amino acids: CASSPPRDTIYGYTF. The CDR3 DNA reads as TGTGCCAGCAGTCCGCCTCGGGACACTATCTATGGCTACACCTTC.

The chain joins TRBV20-1 to TRBJ1-6, with D possibly being TRBD1 (6 bases). The CDR3 is 12 residues long. The V gene lost 3 bases and the J gene lost 12 bases, with 12 bases spanning the gap. Looked up from germline, CDR1 is DFQATT and CDR2 is SNEGSKA (reference sequence). The CDR3 protein is CSASRQGRPLHF. As DNA, the CDR3 is TGCAGTGCTAGCCGGCAGGGGAGACCCCTCCACTTT.

The V and J genes are TRBV20-1 and TRBJ1-6; 9 bases line up with TRBD1. Looked up from germline, CDR1 is DFQATT and CDR2 is SNEGSKA (reference sequence). CDR3 length: 18 amino acids. The V and J ends lost 2 bases and 3 bases, in that order; junction bases with no gene match: 11. The CDR3 DNA follows: TGCAGTGCTAGATCCCTGGGAGGGACAGGGAGCTATAATTCACCCCTCCACTTT. It encodes CSARSLGGTGSYNSPLHF.

This clonotype was seen more than once but under ten times. V usage is TRBV20-1 and J usage is TRBJ2-1; 7 bases map to TRBD2. CDR1 DFQATT and CDR2 SNEGSKA come from the germline V gene (reference sequence). V trimming: 1 base; J trimming: 4 bases; junction bases outside the gene matches: 7. The CDR3 loop spans 15 amino acids. The CDR3 spells CSARVTGGTYNEQFF. The CDR3 region has the DNA TGCAGTGCTAGAGTGACGGGAGGAACTTACAATGAGCAGTTCTTC.

Many counts were recorded for this clonotype. V is TRBV20-1 and J is TRBJ2-7; 12 nucleotides match TRBD2. CDR1 DFQATT and CDR2 SNEGSKA come from the germline V gene (reference sequence). This CDR3 comprises 14 residues. J lost 5 bases, V lost 1 base, and 3 bases had no gene match. The CDR3 sequence: CSARGLAGGHEQYF. CDR3 in DNA: TGCAGTGCTAGAGGGCTAGCGGGAGGGCACGAGCAGTACTTC.

This clonotype was counted only a few times. This sequence may be a read error, since a much larger clone differs from it by one base. This sequence joins TRBV5-4 and TRBJ2-5; D gene uncertain. The CDR3 has 16 residues. Germline V CDR1 and CDR2: SGHNT, YYREEE (reference sequence). Deletions cut 4 bases from V and 4 bases from J, with 20 bases between. CDR3 sequence reads: CASSLRRQSDGETQYF. In DNA, the CDR3 is TGTGCCAGCAGCCTCCGCAGGCAGTCGGATGGAGAGACCCAGTACTTC.

V and J are TRBV12-3 or TRBV12-4 and TRBJ2-7, with a tentative D call TRBD1 (6 bases). V was trimmed by 1 base and J by 0 bases, leaving 13 bases between them. CDR3 length: 16 amino acids. The CDR3 coding sequence is TGTGCCAGCAGTTTAGTTTCACAGGGTCCCTCCTACGAGCAGTACTTC. It encodes CASSLVSQGPSYEQYF.

This chain uses TRBV19 with TRBJ1-3; D is unresolved. Germline assignment: CDR1 LNHDA and CDR2 SQIVND (reference sequence). The CDR3 is made up of 16 amino acids. Trimming removed 1 base at V and 3 bases at J, with 13 bases between. CDR3 DNA sequence: TGTGCCAGTAGTATAGCGTCCTTCGGTTATGGAAACACCATATATTTT. Its translation is CASSIASFGYGNTIYF.

The table lists this clonotype with many counts. The chain recombines TRBV4-1 with TRBJ2-2; 7 bases fit TRBD2. CDR3 size: 16 residues. V was pared by 1 base and J by 4 bases, with 6 bases of the junction left unmatched. The germline V gene has CDR1 MGHRA and CDR2 YSYEKL. CDR3 protein: CASSQGKGTTTGELFF. The CDR3 bases are TGCGCCAGCAGCCAAGGGAAGGGGACTACCACCGGGGAGCTGTTTTTT.

This clonotype has at least ten counts. This chain joins TRBV24-1 and TRBJ2-7; D gene unclear. Germline-derived CDR1 and CDR2 are KGHDR and SFDVKD. This CDR3 has 13 residues. Trimming removed 6 bases at V and 0 bases at J, with 8 bases between. The CDR3 loop reads CATSRQDSYEQYF. DNA for the CDR3: TGTGCCACCAGTCGGCAGGACTCCTACGAGCAGTACTTC.

This clonotype showed up many times. This chain connects TRBV29-1 to TRBJ1-1, with D perhaps TRBD1 (6 bases). The CDR3 is made up of 13 amino acids. In germline, CDR1 is SQVTM, CDR2 ANQGSEA. V was pared by 3 bases and J by 4 bases, with 12 bases between. As DNA, the CDR3 is TGCAGCGTTGATCAAAGGGGGGGCACTGAAGCTTTCTTT. Its protein is CSVDQRGGTEAFF.

The chain recombines TRBV10-3 with TRBJ1-5; D may be TRBD1 (6 bases). Trimming shortened V by 0 bases and J by 2 bases, and 11 bases separated the two germline ends. This CDR3 region has 16 residues. Germline lookup yields CDR1 ENHRY and CDR2 SYGVKD. The CDR3, as DNA: TGTGCCATCAGTGAGTCGATCAGGGGAGGCAATCAGCCCCAGCATTTT. This codes for CAISESIRGGNQPQHF.

A note on this clonotype: A single base separates this from a much larger clone, so it may be a read error. The chain links TRBV9 to TRBJ1-3; no clear D gene. The CDR3 runs to 13 residues. V was clipped by 4 bases and J by 8 bases, with 13 bases between them. The germline gives CDR1 SGDLS, CDR2 YYNGEE. The chain's CDR3 is CASSPLEGDTIYF. CDR3 nucleotide sequence: TGTGCCAGCAGCCCCCTAGAAGGAGACACCATATATTTT.

This chain connects TRBV2 to TRBJ1-1; maybe TRBD1 (5 bases). Germline V CDR1 and CDR2: SNHLY, FYNNEI. The CDR3 is 15 amino acids. The V end was cut by 6 bases, the J end by 0 bases, with 14 bases between. The CDR3 protein is CASRNGGAMNTEAFF. The CDR3 DNA follows: TGTGCCAGCAGGAACGGCGGGGCTATGAACACTGAAGCTTTCTTT.

The chain carries TRBV2 and TRBJ2-7; TRBD1 aligns across 8 bases. The CDR3 covers 13 residues. Germline values: CDR1 SNHLY, CDR2 FYNNEI. V shed 3 bases, J shed 4 bases, and the junction held 2 bases outside the gene matches. CDR3 sequence reads: CASSDRGRYEQYF. In DNA, the CDR3 is TGTGCCAGCAGTGACAGGGGGCGATACGAGCAGTACTTC.

The chain recombines TRBV7-9 with TRBJ2-7; D is perhaps TRBD1 (6 bases). From germline, CDR1 is SEHNR and CDR2 FQNEAQ (reference sequence). Between the trimmed V and J ends, which lost 4 bases and 6 bases, there was a span of 10 bases. The CDR3 covers 12 residues. In DNA, the CDR3 is TGTGCCAGCAGCTCGACAGGTATCGAGCAGTACTTC. It codes for CASSSTGIEQYF.